A selection of T cell receptor beta chains follows, all from one sample in a study of cytomegalovirus exposure and HLA in healthy donors. Measured with immunoSEQ multiplex PCR; TCRdb has only the in-frame clones, and not every one. This sample has roughly 130,000 clones, with around 85% found just once. Sequencing was done on a sample of PBMCs. These receptors were taken from a man under 40 in good health and CMV-seronegative. The CDR3 runs from the conserved cysteine through the conserved F or W. D genes are given only for firm matches. Not every row has a clone size; where given, it reads once, few, many or a size class.

TRBD2,-,TRBJ2-7,TRBV4-3,CASSQGEGEQYF,TGCGCCAGCAGCCAAGGGGAGGGCGAGCAGTACTTC
-,-,TRBJ2-1,TRBV4-3,CASSQSNDRRNEQFF,TGCGCCAGCAGCCAATCCAACGACAGGCGGAATGAGCAGTTCTTC
TRBD1,-,TRBJ1-5,TRBV28,CASSLRQGGGWDSNQPQHF,TGTGCCAGCAGTCTCCGACAGGGAGGCGGATGGGATAGCAATCAGCCCCAGCATTTT
TRBD1,-,TRBJ2-7,TRBV5-8,CASRNRGRDGEQYF,TGTGCCAGCAGGAACAGGGGGCGAGACGGCGAGCAGTACTTC
-,once,TRBJ2-1,TRBV4-3,CASSQEGQYNEQFF,TGCGCCAGCAGCCAGGAAGGACAGTACAATGAGCAGTTCTTC
-,-,TRBJ2-7,TRBV5-1,CASSLVQGYEQYF,TGCGCCAGCAGCTTGGTACAGGGCTACGAGCAGTACTTC
-,-,TRBJ2-6,TRBV19,CASSIAGRRSGANVLTF,TGTGCCAGTAGTATAGCTGGGAGGAGGTCTGGGGCCAACGTCCTGACTTTC
TRBD2,-,TRBJ2-7,TRBV7-2,CASSAAGAGGSYEQYF,TGTGCCAGCAGCGCCGCCGGGGCGGGGGGCTCTTACGAGCAGTACTTC
-,-,TRBJ1-2,TRBV7-2,CASSLAQGYGYTF,TGTGCCAGCAGCTTAGCCCAGGGTTATGGCTACACCTTC
-,-,TRBJ2-7,TRBV4-3,CASGQDRQGYYEQYF,TGCGCCAGCGGCCAAGATAGGCAGGGGTACTACGAGCAGTACTTC
-,-,TRBJ2-7,TRBV27,CASSTRQVFSYEQYF,TGTGCCAGCAGTACCCGACAGGTATTCTCCTACGAGCAGTACTTC
-,-,TRBJ2-7,TRBV5-6,CASRPGSFLSYEQYF,TGTGCCAGCAGACCCGGGTCTTTCCTCTCCTACGAGCAGTACTTC
TRBD2,-,TRBJ2-3,TRBV10-1,CASSERGALADTQYF,TGCGCCAGCAGCGAGCGGGGGGCCTTGGCAGATACGCAGTATTTT
TRBD1,-,TRBJ1-1,TRBV28,CASRSRGTGAGTEAFF,TGTGCCAGCAGAAGCCGGGGGACAGGGGCAGGCACTGAAGCTTTCTTT
TRBD1,-,TRBJ1-6,TRBV28,CASSLGGQGKSPLHF,TGTGCCAGCAGCCTAGGGGGACAGGGAAAATCACCCCTCCACTTT
TRBD1,-,TRBJ1-4,TRBV10-3,CAVGQATNEKLFF,TGTGCCGTCGGACAGGCAACTAATGAAAAACTGTTTTTT
TRBD2,-,TRBJ2-5,TRBV5-1,CASSSGLAGLETQYF,TGCGCCAGCAGCTCGGGACTAGCGGGGCTAGAGACCCAGTACTTC
TRBD1,-,TRBJ2-7,TRBV18,CASSQGTVSYEQYF,TGTGCCAGCTCACAAGGGACAGTATCCTACGAGCAGTACTTC
TRBD1,-,TRBJ1-4,TRBV4-3,CASSQVGWTGHSTNEKLFF,TGCGCCAGCAGCCAAGTAGGTTGGACAGGGCATTCAACTAATGAAAAACTGTTTTTT
-,-,TRBJ2-6,TRBV28,CASSLRPGRTGANVLTF,TGTGCCAGCAGTCTAAGACCGGGGAGAACTGGGGCCAACGTCCTGACTTTC
TRBD2,few,TRBJ2-7,TRBV27,CASSRTPTGGDPDEQYF,TGTGCCAGCAGCCGGACCCCTACGGGGGGGGATCCTGACGAGCAGTACTTC
-,few,TRBJ1-1,TRBV19,CASSDGTSDGGAFF,TGTGCCAGTAGTGACGGGACAAGTGATGGAGGAGCTTTCTTT
-,-,TRBJ2-3,TRBV9,CASSSPGPGDTQYF,TGTGCCAGCAGCTCCCCTGGTCCGGGGGATACGCAGTATTTT
-,-,TRBJ2-7,TRBV5-1,CASSLGQGLYEQYF,TGCGCCAGCAGCTTGGGGCAGGGTCTCTACGAGCAGTACTTC
TRBD1,-,TRBJ2-3,TRBV7-6,CASSSTGTQYF,TGTGCCAGCAGCTCGACAGGGACGCAGTATTTT
-,-,TRBJ1-1,TRBV7-9,CSSSLGQGSTEAFF,TGTTCCAGCAGCTTAGGGCAGGGTTCAACTGAAGCTTTCTTT
TRBD1,once,TRBJ1-2,TRBV10-3,CAMRQGMDGYTF,TGTGCCATGAGACAGGGAATGGATGGCTACACCTTC
-,once,TRBJ2-5,TRBV5-1,CASSFLLHQETQYF,TGCGCCAGCAGCTTCCTACTCCACCAAGAGACCCAGTACTTC
TRBD1,-,TRBJ2-2,TRBV9,CASSVGGGINTGELFF,TGTGCCAGCAGCGTAGGAGGGGGCATCAACACCGGGGAGCTGTTTTTT
-,-,TRBJ1-2,TRBV19,CASSMEGTRGYTF,TGTGCCAGTAGTATGGAGGGGACCCGTGGCTACACCTTC
TRBD2,-,TRBJ2-3,TRBV14,CASSPSGEGTDTQYF,TGTGCCAGCAGCCCTAGCGGGGAAGGCACAGATACGCAGTATTTT
-,-,TRBJ1-5,TRBV7-2,CASSLIGAYSNQPQHF,TGTGCCAGCAGCTTAATAGGAGCCTATAGCAATCAGCCCCAGCATTTT
TRBD1,-,TRBJ1-1,TRBV5-1,CASGVSGTGGIRTEAFF,TGCGCCAGCGGGGTATCCGGGACAGGGGGTATTCGGACTGAAGCTTTCTTT
-,-,TRBJ1-1,TRBV7-2,CASSLASTTVLLNTEAFF,TGTGCCAGCAGCTTAGCGTCAACGACAGTGCTTTTGAACACTGAAGCTTTCTTT
TRBD1,-,TRBJ2-7,TRBV27,CASSPNWDRGNEQYF,TGTGCCAGCAGTCCGAATTGGGACAGGGGAAACGAGCAGTACTTC
-,-,TRBJ1-5,TRBV2,CASIYSPGQPQHF,TGTGCCAGCATTTACAGTCCGGGACAGCCCCAGCATTTT